The 20 T cell receptor beta chains below were found in one sample sequenced in a study of radiotherapy plus CTLA-4 blockade in lung cancer. Sequenced by immunoSEQ multiplex PCR; TCRdb stores in-frame clones only, minus some. The data contain approximately 100,000 clones, over 75% of them seen just once; the ten biggest clones take up 2.4%. The sample consisted of peripheral blood, taken from a patient treated with radiotherapy plus ipilimumab. These receptors were taken from a human donor with non-small cell lung cancer that progressed on radiotherapy plus ipilimumab. Some clones in this sample may be carry-over from other donors' samples.

V gene TRBV6-1 combines with J gene TRBJ2-7; the D is unclear. In germline, CDR1 is MNHNS, CDR2 SASEGT. V lost 7 bases and J lost 5, with 15 bases in between. The CDR3 is 13 residues long. The CDR3 nucleotides read TGTGCCAGCAACCCCACGATGTCCCACGAGCAGTACTTC. Its protein product is CASNPTMSHEQYF.

This chain links TRBV28 with TRBJ1-5, with a weak D call TRBD1 (6 bases). There are 16 residues in the CDR3. Germline V CDR1 and CDR2: MDHEN, SYDVKM. V lost 4 bases, J lost 5 bases, and 18 bases lay in between. The CDR3 is CASSYLLGGGYQPQHF. The CDR3, as DNA: TGTGCCAGCAGTTATCTCCTTGGGGGGGGCTATCAGCCCCAGCATTTT. Together with reference TRBV28 and TRBJ1-5, the CDR3 gives the full variable domain: DVKVTQSSRYLVKRTGEKVFLECVQDMDHENMFWYRQDPGLGLRLIYFSYDVKMKEKGDIPEGYSVSREKKERFSLILESASTNQTSMYLCASSYLLGGGYQPQHFGDGTRLSIL.

V is TRBV4-3 and J is TRBJ1-2; weak D call: TRBD1 (5 bases). Trimming stripped 1 base from V and 3 bases from J, with 9 bases between. This CDR3 is built from 14 residues. Per germline, CDR1 LGHNA and CDR2 YSLEER. The CDR3 reads CASSQGRGDYGYTF. CDR3 DNA: TGCGCCAGCAGCCAAGGTAGGGGAGACTATGGCTACACCTTC.

This clone was recorded a few times. This chain links TRBV9 with TRBJ1-2; D call uncertain. The CDR3 runs 13 residues. CDR1 is SGDLS and CDR2 is YYNGEE in the germline V gene. The V end lost 0 bases, the J end lost 7 bases, and 10 bases lay between the germline ends. CDR3 nucleotides: TGTGCCAGCAGCGTAGGGGCCGGGATTGGCTACACCTTC. It yields the protein CASSVGAGIGYTF.

Only a few counts were recorded for this clone. V gene TRBV19 combines with J gene TRBJ2-7; D possibly matches TRBD1 or TRBD2 (5 bases each). The germline V and J ends were trimmed by 5 bases and 0 bases, with 17 bases remaining between them. The germline V gene encodes CDR1 LNHDA and CDR2 SQIVND (reference sequence). The length of the CDR3 is 16 residues. The CDR3 is CASSVVGTKSSYEQYF. In nucleotides, the CDR3 is TGTGCCAGTAGTGTAGTCGGGACCAAAAGCTCCTACGAGCAGTACTTC.

J is TRBJ1-2 and V is TRBV7-2; the match to TRBD1 covers 7 bases. Germline V gives CDR1 SGHTA, CDR2 FQGNSA. The CDR3 loop spans 15 amino acids. The junction had 7 bases not matched to a gene; V was cut back by 2 bases and J by 4 bases. The CDR3 protein is CASSLTGSGGYGYTF. The CDR3 DNA is TGTGCCAGCAGCTTAACTGGTTCAGGGGGCTATGGCTACACCTTC.

The chain couples TRBV4-1 to TRBJ1-1, with 7 bases lining up with TRBD1. Germline loops: CDR1 MGHRA, CDR2 YSYEKL. V lost 2 bases, J lost 5 bases, and 14 bases stayed unmatched. CDR3 length equals 17 residues. CDR3 amino acids: CASSQRALTGFGTEAFF. For the CDR3, the DNA is TGCGCCAGCAGCCAACGTGCCTTGACAGGGTTCGGGACTGAAGCTTTCTTT.

The J gene is TRBJ1-6, the V gene TRBV4-3, with TRBD1 as a possible D gene (6 bases). Trimming took 0 bases from V and 8 from J, leaving 17 bases between them. The CDR3 spans 17 residues. The germline V gene has CDR1 LGHNA and CDR2 YSLEER. CDR3 amino acids: CASSQDWDTNPYSPLHF. As DNA, the CDR3 is TGCGCCAGCAGCCAAGACTGGGACACCAATCCCTATTCACCCCTCCACTTT.

This chain uses TRBV5-1 with TRBJ2-7; tentatively, D is TRBD1 (7 bases). V shed 4 bases and J shed 3 bases, with 14 bases lying between them. Germline CDR1 reads SGHRS; CDR2 reads YFSETQ. This CDR3 region has 14 residues. CDR3 in amino acids: CASSRGTAGYEQYF. Here the CDR3 DNA reads TGCGCCAGCAGCCGTGGGACAGCGGGCTACGAGCAGTACTTC.

The V and J genes are TRBV19 and TRBJ1-1; D gene unclear. Trimming left V 8 bases short and J 2 bases short, with 18 bases between. The CDR3 contains 15 residues. CDR1 and CDR2 (germline): LNHDA, SQIVND (reference sequence). The CDR3 sequence: CASGNSGLGNTEAFF. CDR3 sequence (DNA): TGTGCCAGTGGGAACAGCGGGTTGGGTAACACTGAAGCTTTCTTT. Combining the CDR3 with reference TRBV19 and TRBJ1-1 gives the whole variable domain DGGITQSPKYLFRKEGQNVTLSCEQNLNHDAMYWYRQDPGQGLRLIYYSQIVNDFQKGDIAEGYSVSREKKESFPLTVTSAQKNPTAFYLCASGNSGLGNTEAFFGQGTRLTVV.

The rearrangement joins TRBV11-3 to TRBJ2-3; D ambiguous. The V gene lost 0 bases and the J gene lost 2 bases, with 3 bases spanning the gap. The CDR3 runs 13 residues. Germline V gene sequence: CDR1 SGHNT, CDR2 YENEEA. CDR3 region: CASSLEFTDTQYF. CDR3 in DNA: TGTGCCAGCAGCTTAGAGTTCACAGATACGCAGTATTTT.

The CDR3 region is CASTHGGFPYEQYF. DNA of the CDR3: TGTGCCAGTACCCATGGGGGCTTTCCTTACGAGCAGTACTTC. The V and J genes are TRBV19 and TRBJ2-7; TRBD1 might be the D (6 bases). Germline V gene lookup returns CDR1 LNHDA and CDR2 SQIVND (reference sequence). Deletions cut 7 bases from V and 4 bases from J, with 17 bases between. The length of the CDR3 is 14 residues. Complete variable domain (other parts from reference TRBV19 and TRBJ2-7): DGGITQSPKYLFRKEGQNVTLSCEQNLNHDAMYWYRQDPGQGLRLIYYSQIVNDFQKGDIAEGYSVSREKKESFPLTVTSAQKNPTAFYLCASTHGGFPYEQYFGPGTRLTVT.

This clone was counted between two and nine times. This chain joins TRBV7-9 and TRBJ2-5, with D unresolved. The length of the CDR3 is 11 residues. CDR1 and CDR2 (germline): SEHNR, FQNEAQ (reference sequence). The V and J ends lost 2 bases and 5 bases respectively, with 3 bases between them. This CDR3 reads CASSLMETQYF. In DNA form, the CDR3 reads TGTGCCAGCAGCTTAATGGAGACCCAGTACTTC.

This chain uses TRBV6-5 with TRBJ2-7, with D unclear. V lost 2 bases to trimming and J lost 6 bases, with 8 bases between them. Germline V gene data show CDR1 as MNHEY and CDR2 as SVGAGI. CDR3 size: 12 residues. DNA for the CDR3: TGTGCCAGCAGTTACCGGGTCGGCGAGCAGTACTTC. This codes for CASSYRVGEQYF.

V gene TRBV7-9 combines with J gene TRBJ1-2; perhaps TRBD1 as D (6 bases). V shed 3 bases and J shed 7 bases, with 9 bases lying between them. This CDR3 is built from 12 residues. Per the germline V gene, CDR1 is SEHNR and CDR2 is FQNEAQ (reference sequence). The CDR3 DNA is TGTGCCAGCAGCTTGGGGGCGGGTGGCTACACCTTC. This sequence encodes CASSLGAGGYTF.

The chain recombines TRBV5-4 with TRBJ1-4; D is ambiguous. Germline CDR1 reads SGHNT; CDR2 reads YYREEE (reference sequence). There are 15 residues in the CDR3. The V end lost 4 bases, the J end lost 7 bases, and 17 bases lay between the germline ends. This CDR3 reads CASSAQSGGSEKLFF. The CDR3 coding sequence is TGTGCCAGCAGCGCGCAATCGGGCGGATCTGAAAAACTGTTTTTT.

The chain has TRBV6-5 and TRBJ2-7; D is undetermined. Germline V gene data show CDR1 as MNHEY and CDR2 as SVGAGI. V was pared by 7 bases and J by 4 bases, with 14 bases between. The CDR3 sequence is 13 residues long. CDR3 protein: CASKLGVWYEQYF. As DNA, the CDR3 is TGTGCCAGCAAACTTGGGGTTTGGTACGAGCAGTACTTC.

The chain has TRBV27 and TRBJ1-6; no firm D call. CDR3 size: 14 residues. Germline CDR1 reads MNHEY; CDR2 reads SMNVEV (reference sequence). The V end was cut by 5 bases, the J end by 10 bases, with 15 bases between. As DNA, the CDR3 is TGTGCCAGCAGTCTTGACGGGTCGACCTCACCCCTCCACTTT. This translates into CASSLDGSTSPLHF.

About this clone: The identical CDR3 is also encoded by other nucleotide sequences in the sample. The CDR3 DNA sequence: TGCGCCAGCAGCCTTCTACGGGGACCCCCCTACGAGCAGTACTTC. It specifies CASSLLRGPPYEQYF. This sequence joins TRBV4-3 and TRBJ2-7; TRBD1 or TRBD2 may be the D gene (5 bases each). Germline V gene sequence: CDR1 LGHNA, CDR2 YSLEER. This CDR3 has 15 residues. The ends were cut back, 4 bases at V and 2 bases at J, with 15 bases in the middle.

The V and J genes are TRBV7-9 and TRBJ1-3; 8 bases align to TRBD1. This CDR3 comprises 18 residues. V shed 3 bases, J shed 3 bases, and the junction held 13 bases outside the gene matches. Germline values: CDR1 SEHNR, CDR2 FQNEAQ (reference sequence). The CDR3 loop is CASSFPRDRPWVGNTIYF. CDR3 DNA: TGTGCCAGCAGCTTCCCACGGGACAGGCCTTGGGTTGGAAACACCATATATTTT.